Shown below are 23 T cell receptor beta chains from a single sample sequenced in a study of cytomegalovirus exposure and HLA in healthy donors. PCR involved 60 Vbeta and 13 Jbeta primers. Data came from immunoSEQ multiplex PCR; TCRdb stores just in-frame clones and leaves some out. The sample includes about 160,000 clones, almost 80% of them seen just once. The sequenced material came from PBMCs. These TCRs come from a woman in her fifties or sixties in good health and CMV-seronegative.

The CDR3 DNA reads TGTGCCAGCAGTCGACCGGGACTAGCGGGAGGGGGGAAGTTCTTC. Translated, it gives CASSRPGLAGGGKFF. V and J are TRBV6-5 and TRBJ2-1; 16 bases fit TRBD2. V gave up 5 bases and J gave up 14 bases; unmatched junction bases: 9. The V gene's germline CDR1 is MNHEY and CDR2 SVGAGI. The CDR3 totals 15 residues.

V and J are TRBV5-1 and TRBJ1-1; TRBD1 agrees at 8 bases. This CDR3 is built from 15 residues. Germline V gene lookup returns CDR1 SGHRS and CDR2 YFSETQ. V gave up 4 bases and J gave up 5 bases; unmatched junction bases: 10. The CDR3 sequence: CASSTQTGEGTEAFF. The CDR3 bases are TGCGCCAGCAGCACTCAGACAGGGGAGGGGACTGAAGCTTTCTTT.

The chain links TRBV30 to TRBJ2-7; TRBD1 is a possible D gene (5 bases). This CDR3 contains 11 residues. From germline, CDR1 is GTSNPN and CDR2 SVGIG (reference sequence). V was shortened by 2 bases and J by 5 bases, with 7 bases between the two germline ends. As DNA, the CDR3 is TGTGCCTGGAGTTGGGGCAACGAGCAGTACTTC. Translated, it gives CAWSWGNEQYF.

This sequence joins TRBV18 and TRBJ2-7, with 7 bases matching TRBD1. Germline CDR1 and CDR2: KGHSH and LQKENI. The CDR3 is 15 amino acids. V shed 0 bases, J shed 6 bases, and the junction held 8 bases outside the gene matches. The DNA for the CDR3 is TGTGCCAGCTCACCACCTGGCTGGTCAGGGGGCGAGCAGTACTTC. It translates to CASSPPGWSGGEQYF.

This clone was seen more than once but under ten times. The identical CDR3 is also encoded by other nucleotide sequences in the sample. The chain is built from TRBV11-2 and TRBJ1-3; tentative D call: TRBD1 (5 bases). The V end was cut by 4 bases, the J end by 11 bases, with 24 bases between. This CDR3 has 16 amino acids. CDR1 is SGHAT, CDR2 FQNNGV, per germline. CDR3 sequence: CASSSFGRGGRDAIYF. The CDR3 coding sequence is TGTGCCAGCAGCTCCTTTGGGAGGGGAGGACGAGACGCCATATATTTT. The entire variable domain, with the rest obtained from reference TRBV11-2 and TRBJ1-3, is as follows: EAGVAQSPRYKIIEKRQSVAFWCNPISGHATLYWYQQILGQGPKLLIQFQNNGVVDDSQLPKDRFSAERLKGVDSTLKIQPAKLEDSAVYLCASSSFGRGGRDAIYFGEGSWLTVV.

The chain joins TRBV6-5 to TRBJ2-5; 8 bases are a match to TRBD1. Near its end, the DNA agrees better with TRBJ2-7, so the J call may be wrong. The CDR3 has 12 amino acids. Germline CDR1 is MNHEY and CDR2 is SVGAGI. CDR3 nucleotides: TGTGCCAGCAGTACGACAGGGGCCGAGCAGTACTTC. Translating gives CASSTTGAEQYF.

V usage is TRBV19 and J usage is TRBJ1-2; maybe TRBD1 (6 bases). Germline-derived CDR1 and CDR2 are LNHDA and SQIVND (reference sequence). Trimming shortened V by 10 bases and J by 6 bases, and 18 bases separated the two germline ends. The CDR3 is 13 residues long. The CDR3 loop reads CAILDSRHHGYTF. Here the CDR3 DNA reads TGTGCCATTCTGGACAGTAGGCATCATGGCTACACCTTC.

This clone is a singleton in its sample. The CDR3 loop reads CSVEASSLHPIKETQYF. The CDR3 DNA is TGCAGCGTTGAAGCATCTAGTCTACACCCAATAAAAGAGACCCAGTACTTC. The chain has TRBV29-1 and TRBJ2-5; D remains unclear. V lost 1 base, J lost 3 bases, and 21 bases lay in between. Germline assignment: CDR1 SQVTM and CDR2 ANQGSEA. The CDR3 length is 17 residues.

The chain combines TRBV4-3 with TRBJ1-1; D not certain. The V and J ends lost 0 bases and 0 bases respectively, with 11 bases between them. The CDR3 has 16 amino acids. The germline gives CDR1 LGHNA, CDR2 YSLEER. CDR3 loop: CASSQDFEGVNTEAFF. As DNA, the CDR3 is TGCGCCAGCAGCCAAGATTTTGAGGGTGTGAACACTGAAGCTTTCTTT.

The rearrangement links TRBV18 to TRBJ1-2, with 9 bases fitting TRBD1. Trimming at V came to 3 bases and at J to 13 bases, leaving 6 bases not matched to a gene. Germline V lookup: CDR1 KGHSH, CDR2 LQKENI. This CDR3 contains 12 residues. The CDR3 bases are TGTGCCAGCTCACCGGCTGGACAGGGGCCCACCTTC. Translated, it gives CASSPAGQGPTF.

V and J are TRBV6-6 and TRBJ2-2; D is perhaps TRBD1 (6 bases). CDR1 and CDR2 from the germline V gene are MNHNY and SVGAGI (reference sequence). Deletions cut 0 bases from V and 1 base from J, with 6 bases between. The CDR3 is made up of 15 amino acids. CDR3 protein: CASSYSQGNTGELFF. CDR3 DNA sequence: TGTGCCAGCAGTTACTCACAGGGGAACACCGGGGAGCTGTTTTTT.

In its sample, this clone was seen many times. The rearrangement joins TRBV2 to TRBJ1-4; D ambiguous. There are 13 residues in the CDR3. Germline V lookup: CDR1 SNHLY, CDR2 FYNNEI. V gave up 5 bases and J gave up 5 bases, with 9 bases separating them. The DNA for the CDR3 is TGTGCCAGCAGTCAGGACTGGAATGAAAAACTGTTTTTT. Translation: CASSQDWNEKLFF.

The chain is built from TRBV7-2 and TRBJ1-2, with 10 bases aligning to TRBD1. V shed 7 bases, J shed 4 bases, and the junction held 9 bases outside the gene matches. The germline V gene has CDR1 SGHTA and CDR2 FQGNSA. CDR3 length: 15 residues. This chain's CDR3 is CASTSDRGLGYGYTF. The DNA of the CDR3 is TGTGCCAGCACCAGCGACAGGGGGCTTGGCTATGGCTACACCTTC.

The chain is built from TRBV6-1 and TRBJ2-7; 9 bases match TRBD1. This CDR3 comprises 15 residues. J gave up 3 bases and V 6 bases, and 9 bases lay outside the gene matches. In germline, CDR1 is MNHNS, CDR2 SASEGT. In DNA form, the CDR3 reads TGTGCCAGCAGAGTGGGACAGGGCCCCAGCTACGAGCAGTACTTC. Protein: CASRVGQGPSYEQYF.

The chain combines TRBV6-5 with TRBJ2-7; 7 positions match TRBD1. Losses at the gene ends were 2 bases for V and 3 bases for J; bases not matched to a gene: 7. Germline V CDR1 and CDR2: MNHEY, SVGAGI. This CDR3 region has 15 residues. In DNA, the CDR3 is TGTGCCAGCAGTTACCCGACAGGGCGGCTCTACGAGCAGTACTTC. Protein sequence: CASSYPTGRLYEQYF.

The chain carries TRBV7-9 and TRBJ1-4, with D maybe TRBD1 (5 bases). Trimming removed 3 bases at V and 8 bases at J, with 13 bases between. The CDR3 runs 14 residues. CDR1 and CDR2 from the germline V gene are SEHNR and FQNEAQ (reference sequence). The CDR3 region is CASSLVQGDEKLFF. CDR3 nucleotides: TGTGCCAGCAGCTTGGTGCAGGGTGACGAAAAACTGTTTTTT.

The rearrangement links TRBV15 to TRBJ1-2, with TRBD1 as a possible D gene (5 bases). V was clipped by 0 bases and J by 8 bases, with 19 bases between them. This CDR3 has 16 amino acids. Germline values: CDR1 LNHNV, CDR2 YYDKDF (reference sequence). The CDR3 spells CATSRDNFRGSGGYTF. The CDR3 bases are TGTGCCACCAGCAGAGATAATTTCCGGGGGTCGGGAGGCTACACCTTC.

The chain is built from TRBV27 and TRBJ1-1; D is unresolved. Germline CDR1 MNHEY, CDR2 SMNVEV (reference sequence). Between the trimmed V and J ends, which lost 6 bases and 4 bases, there was a span of 18 bases. The CDR3 has 15 amino acids. The chain's CDR3 is CASSPIGLPSTEAFF. The CDR3 DNA reads as TGTGCCAGCAGCCCTATCGGTCTGCCCTCCACTGAAGCTTTCTTT.

V usage is TRBV5-6 and J usage is TRBJ2-1; 7 bases fit TRBD1. Losses at the gene ends were 1 base for V and 1 base for J; bases not matched to a gene: 5. CDR1 and CDR2 (germline): SGHDT, YYEEEE. The CDR3 totals 16 residues. CDR3 DNA: TGTGCCAGCAGCTTGAGAGGGGGCGCTTCCTACAATGAGCAGTTCTTC. This encodes CASSLRGGASYNEQFF.

The genes are TRBV11-3 and TRBJ2-7; 8 nucleotides agree with TRBD2. The CDR3 extends over 14 amino acids. In germline, CDR1 is SGHNT, CDR2 YENEEA. With 5 bases clipped from V and 8 bases from J, the junction kept 11 bases outside the gene matches. DNA for the CDR3: TGTGCCAGCAGCCCTCCGGGACTAGGTCTGAAGCAGTACTTC. The encoded protein is CASSPPGLGLKQYF. Combining the CDR3 with reference TRBV11-3 and TRBJ2-7 gives the whole variable domain EAGVVQSPRYKIIEKKQPVAFWCNPISGHNTLYWYLQNLGQGPELLIRYENEEAVDDSQLPKDRFSAERLKGVDSTLKIQPAELGDSAVYLCASSPPGLGLKQYFGPGTRLTVT.

The rearrangement uses TRBV7-2 and TRBJ2-7, with 8 bases matching TRBD1. This CDR3 has 17 residues. J was trimmed by 3 bases and V by 2 bases; bases with no gene match: 12. Germline V gene lookup returns CDR1 SGHTA and CDR2 FQGNSA. The CDR3 loop reads CASSLSGTGSYRYEQYF. For the CDR3, the DNA is TGTGCCAGCAGCTTATCCGGGACAGGTTCCTACCGCTACGAGCAGTACTTC.

The chain employs TRBV5-1 and TRBJ2-7; 11 nucleotides align to TRBD1. Trimming cost V 5 bases and J 7 bases; bases outside gene matches: 5. Germline lookup yields CDR1 SGHRS and CDR2 YFSETQ. The CDR3 is made up of 13 amino acids. This CDR3 is CASSTGQGEEQYF. For the CDR3, the DNA is TGCGCCAGCAGTACGGGACAGGGGGAGGAGCAGTACTTC. Complete variable domain (other parts from reference TRBV5-1 and TRBJ2-7): KAGVTQTPRYLIKTRGQQVTLSCSPISGHRSVSWYQQTPGQGLQFLFEYFSETQRNKGNFPGRFSGRQFSNSRSEMNVSTLELGDSALYLCASSTGQGEEQYFGPGTRLTVT.

The V call is TRBV7-9, the J call TRBJ1-1; D is unclear. This CDR3 has 14 amino acids. Trimming shortened V by 1 base and J by 4 bases, and 10 bases separated the two germline ends. Germline V gene sequence: CDR1 SEHNR, CDR2 FQNEAQ (reference sequence). This chain's CDR3 is CASSLGGRGTEAFF. DNA of the CDR3: TGTGCCAGCAGCTTAGGTGGACGGGGCACTGAAGCTTTCTTT.